This is a list of T cell receptor beta chains from one sample in a study of blood T cell repertoires in COVID-19. Sequencing was performed with immunoSEQ multiplex PCR; in TCRdb, only in-frame clones are kept and a portion is missing. The sample contains over 45,000 clones, 80% to 90% of which appear only once. The sample consisted of peripheral blood. The receptors originated from a woman aged 55-69 years with COVID-19, enrolled during active disease. Both conserved end residues are part of each CDR3. A D gene is named only where the DNA matches it firmly. For some rows the clone size is stated as once, few or many, or as a class when expanded; others skip it.

V gene	D gene	J gene	clone size	CDR3 protein	CDR3 DNA
TRBV2	TRBD2	TRBJ2-7	-	CASSLAGGSHEQYF	TGTGCCAGCAGTCTAGCGGGAGGGAGTCACGAGCAGTACTTC
TRBV9	-	TRBJ1-4	-	CASSVGTGQGNEKLFF	TGTGCCAGCAGCGTAGGAACTGGCCAGGGTAATGAAAAACTGTTTTTT
TRBV27	TRBD1	TRBJ1-2	-	CASSLSSGGRYGYTF	TGTGCCAGCAGTTTATCGTCAGGGGGCCGGTATGGCTACACCTTC
TRBV25-1	-	TRBJ1-1	once	CASSPSDRGNTEAFF	TGTGCCAGCAGTCCCTCGGATAGGGGGAACACTGAAGCTTTCTTT
TRBV18	TRBD1	TRBJ1-5	-	CASSPLETGENQPQHF	TGTGCCAGCTCACCCCTCGAAACAGGGGAAAATCAGCCCCAGCATTTT
TRBV6-1	-	TRBJ2-7	-	CASSGRIDRRRLRYEQYF	TGTGCCAGCAGTGGAAGAATAGACAGGAGACGCCTCCGCTACGAGCAGTACTTC
TRBV5-5	-	TRBJ2-7	-	CASSLPTVTYEQYF	TGTGCCAGCAGCCTCCCGACAGTAACGTACGAGCAGTACTTC
TRBV18	-	TRBJ1-5	-	CASSPEGGSNQPQHF	TGTGCCAGCTCACCCGAGGGGGGGAGCAATCAGCCCCAGCATTTT
TRBV7-8	TRBD1	TRBJ1-2	-	CASSSWTGPGEGYTF	TGTGCCAGCAGCTCTTGGACAGGACCTGGGGAGGGCTACACCTTC
TRBV7-9	TRBD1	TRBJ1-2	-	CASSPEGASGYTF	TGTGCCAGCAGCCCGGAGGGGGCTTCTGGCTACACCTTC
TRBV23-1	-	TRBJ1-5	-	CASSQALRGNQPQHF	TGCGCCAGCAGTCAGGCCTTACGAGGGAATCAGCCCCAGCATTTT
TRBV7-6	-	TRBJ1-3	-	CASSLLGQGYSGNTIYF	TGTGCCAGCAGCCTCCTTGGGCAGGGATATTCTGGAAACACCATATATTTT
TRBV6-5	-	TRBJ2-5	-	CASSGREGGTQYF	TGTGCCAGCTCAGGCAGGGAGGGGGGGACCCAGTACTTC
TRBV6-5	TRBD1	TRBJ1-5	-	CARTGGCQPQHF	TGTGCCAGGACAGGGGGCTGTCAGCCCCAGCATTTT
TRBV30	TRBD1	TRBJ2-7	-	CAGGQGPYEQYF	TGTGCCGGAGGACAGGGTCCCTACGAGCAGTACTTC
TRBV15	-	TRBJ2-7	-	CATSRDRGEQYF	TGTGCCACCAGCAGAGATCGAGGCGAGCAGTACTTC
TRBV23-1	TRBD2	TRBJ2-3	-	CASSQLDQRGGFADTQYF	TGCGCCAGCAGTCAACTAGACCAGCGGGGGGGCTTTGCAGATACGCAGTATTTT
TRBV21-1	-	TRBJ2-2	once	CASSMRNRRAGELFF	TGTGCCAGCAGCATGAGGAACAGGAGGGCCGGGGAGCTGTTTTTT
TRBV15	-	TRBJ2-7	-	CATSHTTRLSGLYF	TGTGCCACCAGCCATACTACTCGTCTCTCGGGTTTATACTTC
TRBV24-1	-	TRBJ1-4	-	CATSDPLVPGEKLFF	TGTGCCACCAGTGATCCACTCGTCCCGGGTGAAAAACTGTTTTTT
TRBV29-1	-	TRBJ1-3	-	CSVVPGRDTIYF	TGCAGCGTTGTTCCCGGCCGGGACACCATATATTTT
TRBV5-6	TRBD1	TRBJ2-1	-	CASTPTGFYNEQFF	TGTGCCAGCACCCCGACAGGGTTTTACAATGAGCAGTTCTTC
TRBV7-2	TRBD2	TRBJ2-1	-	CASSLLAGGLYNEQFF	TGTGCCAGCAGTCTACTAGCGGGAGGGCTTTACAATGAGCAGTTCTTC